Shown below are 25 T cell receptor beta chains from a single sample sequenced in a study of blood T cell repertoires in COVID-19. Method: immunoSEQ multiplex PCR; TCRdb's copy keeps in-frame clones and lacks some. The sample lists more than 100,000 clones, around 79% seen once, with approximately 2.4% in the top ten. The sequencing sample was made of peripheral blood. The source of these receptors is a man aged 65 to 79 with acute or convalescent COVID-19.

V is TRBV7-9 and J is TRBJ2-1; 8 positions match TRBD2. The germline CDR1 and CDR2 sequences are SEHNR and FQNEAQ (reference sequence). The J segment lost 7 bases and the V segment lost 3 bases, leaving 8 bases of the junction unmatched. This CDR3 contains 15 residues. In DNA, the CDR3 is TGTGCCAGCAGCTTGCCCAGCGGGGGTGGGAATGAGCAGTTCTTC. This gives the protein CASSLPSGGGNEQFF.

The chain joins TRBV7-2 to TRBJ2-5; 7 bases line up with TRBD2. CDR3 size: 15 residues. Germline V gene sequence: CDR1 SGHTA, CDR2 FQGNSA. The J segment lost 0 bases and the V segment lost 8 bases, leaving 9 bases of the junction unmatched. This chain's CDR3 is CASASGGGNQETQYF. Written as DNA, the CDR3 is TGTGCCAGCGCGTCGGGCGGGGGAAACCAAGAGACCCAGTACTTC.

This clone was counted only a few times. J is TRBJ2-5 and V is TRBV5-4, with 8 nucleotides matching TRBD2. The germline V gene has CDR1 SGHNT and CDR2 YYREEE (reference sequence). CDR3 length: 15 residues. The J segment lost 5 bases and the V segment lost 5 bases, leaving 11 bases of the junction unmatched. For the CDR3, the DNA is TGTGCCAGCAGAATCGGGGGGGCTTTAGGGGAGACCCAGTACTTC. Its translation is CASRIGGALGETQYF.

V and J are TRBV5-1 and TRBJ1-1; 7 positions agree with TRBD1. V gave up 4 bases and J gave up 1 base; unmatched junction bases: 7. CDR1 SGHRS and CDR2 YFSETQ come from the germline V gene. This CDR3 is 15 amino acids long. Written as DNA, the CDR3 is TGCGCCAGCAGCCTACGGACAGGATCGAACACTGAAGCTTTCTTT. Amino acids: CASSLRTGSNTEAFF.

The chain joins TRBV10-3 to TRBJ1-6, with 10 bases that match TRBD1. The CDR3 consists of 17 residues. Germline values: CDR1 ENHRY, CDR2 SYGVKD. Trimming at V came to 4 bases and at J to 8 bases, leaving 11 bases not matched to a gene. This chain's CDR3 is CAISVTSDRGGDSPLHF. CDR3 in DNA: TGTGCCATCAGTGTTACCTCGGACAGGGGGGGCGATTCACCCCTCCACTTT.

V and J are TRBV7-3 and TRBJ2-5; possible D gene TRBD2, 5 bases. The CDR3 is 13 residues long. The germline V gene encodes CDR1 SGHTA and CDR2 FQGTGA. Trimming left V 4 bases short and J 4 bases short, with 10 bases between. This chain's CDR3 is CASSSAGRETQYF. The CDR3 DNA is TGTGCCAGCAGCTCCGCGGGTAGAGAGACCCAGTACTTC.

The chain is built from TRBV6-7 and TRBJ2-4, with TRBD2 matching 7 bases. TRBV6-7 falls under the ORF class, with uncertain function. Trimming removed 0 bases from V and 7 bases from J; junction bases left unmatched: 12. This CDR3 region has 17 residues. The CDR3 coding sequence is TGTGCCAGCAGTTACTCATTTGACTCCTCGGGGGGTAACATTCAGTACTTC. This sequence encodes CASSYSFDSSGGNIQYF.

This chain connects TRBV5-4 to TRBJ2-2; 7 bases are a match to TRBD1. The germline V gene has CDR1 SGHNT and CDR2 YYREEE (reference sequence). The junction had 7 bases not matched to a gene; V was cut back by 4 bases and J by 4 bases. The CDR3 covers 15 residues. In DNA form, the CDR3 reads TGTGCCAGCAGCCCGGGAAGGGGGCCCACCGGGGAGCTGTTTTTT. Protein: CASSPGRGPTGELFF.

A single count supports this clone. This chain links TRBV19 with TRBJ1-5; 10 nucleotides agree with TRBD1. The germline gives CDR1 LNHDA, CDR2 SQIVND (reference sequence). J gave up 2 bases and V 6 bases, and 7 bases lay outside the gene matches. The CDR3 is 16 residues long. The CDR3 region has the DNA TGTGCCAGTAGCAGGGGGACAGGGGTAGGCAATCAGCCCCAGCATTTT. This encodes CASSRGTGVGNQPQHF.

This chain joins TRBV15 and TRBJ2-5, with 11 positions matching TRBD2. J gave up 5 bases and V 3 bases, and 8 bases lay outside the gene matches. The CDR3 is 16 residues long. CDR1 is LNHNV and CDR2 is YYDKDF in the germline V gene (reference sequence). The DNA for the CDR3 is TGTGCCACCAGCAGTATTAGCGGGGGGGCGCTTGAGACCCAGTACTTC. Amino acids: CATSSISGGALETQYF. Full variable domain (remainder filled in from reference TRBV15 and TRBJ2-5): DAMVIQNPRYQVTQFGKPVTLSCSQTLNHNVMYWYQQKSSQAPKLLFHYYDKDFNNEADTPDNFQSRRPNTSFCFLDIRSPGLGDTAMYLCATSSISGGALETQYFGPGTRLLVL.

The genes are TRBV28 and TRBJ1-4, with TRBD1 matching over 9 bases. The CDR3 runs to 15 residues. Per germline, CDR1 MDHEN and CDR2 SYDVKM. V trimming: 4 bases; J trimming: 4 bases; junction bases outside the gene matches: 4. CDR3 sequence reads: CASSSGQGNNEKLFF. The DNA of the CDR3 is TGTGCCAGCAGTTCGGGACAGGGCAATAATGAAAAACTGTTTTTT.

The V and J genes are TRBV9 and TRBJ2-2; D call uncertain. Germline values: CDR1 SGDLS, CDR2 YYNGEE. The CDR3 length is 15 residues. V was clipped by 0 bases and J by 2 bases, with 8 bases between them. CDR3 nucleotide sequence: TGTGCCAGCAGCGTAGTCACAGAAAACACCGGGGAGCTGTTTTTT. Protein product: CASSVVTENTGELFF. The whole variable domain, filled in from reference TRBV9 and TRBJ2-2, reads DSGVTQTPKHLITATGQRVTLRCSPRSGDLSVYWYQQSLDQGLQFLIQYYNGEERAKGNILERFSAQQFPDLHSELNLSSLELGDSALYFCASSVVTENTGELFFGEGSRLTVL.

This clone occurred a few times. The rearrangement links TRBV30 to TRBJ1-6; 9 bases are a match to TRBD1. V shed 5 bases and J 6 bases; nucleotides not matched to a gene: 5. The CDR3 is made up of 14 amino acids. Germline V gene sequence: CDR1 GTSNPN, CDR2 SVGIG (reference sequence). CDR3 amino acids: CAWGQQGANSPLHF. CDR3 bases: TGTGCCTGGGGTCAACAGGGGGCTAATTCACCCCTCCACTTT.

The V gene is TRBV28, the J gene TRBJ2-2; 9 positions agree with TRBD1. J gave up 5 bases and V 1 base, and 5 bases lay outside the gene matches. Germline CDR1 and CDR2: MDHEN and SYDVKM. CDR3 length: 16 amino acids. The CDR3, as DNA: TGTGCCAGCAGTTTATTCGGGACAGGGCGAACCGGGGAGCTGTTTTTT. It translates to CASSLFGTGRTGELFF.

The chain has TRBV19 and TRBJ1-1, with D perhaps TRBD1 (5 bases). Germline V gene data show CDR1 as LNHDA and CDR2 as SQIVND (reference sequence). Trimming left V 1 base short and J 4 bases short, with 7 bases between. There are 13 residues in the CDR3. CDR3 bases: TGTGCCAGTAGTATAGTGGGGGGCACTGAAGCTTTCTTT. Translated, it gives CASSIVGGTEAFF.

In its sample, this clone was seen a few times. The CDR3 DNA reads TGTGCCAGCAGCTTAGGACAGGGGACCTCTGAAAAACTGTTTTTT. As protein: CASSLGQGTSEKLFF. This chain connects TRBV11-2 to TRBJ1-4, with 8 bases fitting TRBD1. Germline trimming cut 1 base from V and 7 bases from J; bases unmatched to any gene: 5. Germline V CDR1 and CDR2: SGHAT, FQNNGV. The CDR3 is 15 residues long.

The genes are TRBV7-3 and TRBJ2-1, with TRBD2 as a possible D gene (5 bases). Trimming took 6 bases from V and 5 from J, leaving 14 bases between them. The CDR3 is made up of 14 amino acids. The germline CDR1 and CDR2 sequences are SGHTA and FQGTGA. CDR3 DNA: TGTGCCAGCAGACCAACTAGTGCCGACAATGAGCAGTTCTTC. Its protein is CASRPTSADNEQFF. The full variable domain, its missing parts supplied by reference TRBV7-3 and TRBJ2-1, is GAGVSQTPSNKVTEKGKYVELRCDPISGHTALYWYRQSLGQGPEFLIYFQGTGAADDSGLPNDRFFAVRPEGSVSTLKIQRTERGDSAVYLCASRPTSADNEQFFGPGTRLTVL.

This clone has a handful of counts. The chain carries TRBV5-4 and TRBJ2-7; the D gene is possibly TRBD2 (6 bases). V was cut by 4 bases and J by 6 bases, with 17 bases left in between. CDR3 length equals 14 residues. The germline V gene has CDR1 SGHNT and CDR2 YYREEE (reference sequence). DNA of the CDR3: TGTGCCAGCAGCGTCGGGGGAGACTTTCGCGAGCAGTACTTC. Translated, it gives CASSVGGDFREQYF.

This clone has only a few counts. The rearrangement uses TRBV19 and TRBJ1-5; 11 bases line up with TRBD1. Per germline, CDR1 LNHDA and CDR2 SQIVND (reference sequence). The V segment lost 2 bases and the J segment 8 bases; nucleotides outside the gene matches: 8. The CDR3 length is 16 residues. The DNA of the CDR3 is TGTGCCAGTAGTATAACCGATGGACAGGGGGCTAAGCCCCAGCATTTT. Translated: CASSITDGQGAKPQHF.

V gene TRBV7-2 combines with J gene TRBJ1-3; D unresolved. CDR1 SGHTA and CDR2 FQGNSA come from the germline V gene. This CDR3 contains 18 residues. The V and J ends lost 2 bases and 0 bases respectively, with 17 bases between them. DNA of the CDR3: TGTGCCAGCAGCTTAAGGTATGGCAGAAACAGCTCTGGAAACACCATATATTTT. This sequence encodes CASSLRYGRNSSGNTIYF.

DNA of the CDR3: TGTGCCAGCAGCACCCGGACAGGAACTGGCAATCAGCCCCAGCATTTT. It encodes CASSTRTGTGNQPQHF. This chain uses TRBV2 with TRBJ1-5; 7 bases map to TRBD1. Germline V gene sequence: CDR1 SNHLY, CDR2 FYNNEI. The CDR3 is made up of 16 amino acids. The V and J ends lost 6 bases and 2 bases, in that order; junction bases with no gene match: 10. The variable domain in full, with the rest retrieved from reference TRBV2 and TRBJ1-5, is EPEVTQTPSHQVTQMGQEVILRCVPISNHLYFYWYRQILGQKVEFLVSFYNNEISEKSEIFDDQFSVERPDGSNFTLKIRSTKLEDSAMYFCASSTRTGTGNQPQHFGDGTRLSIL.

The rearrangement joins TRBV2 to TRBJ2-3, with 9 bases that match TRBD2. There are 15 residues in the CDR3. Germline CDR1 and CDR2: SNHLY and FYNNEI. The V and J ends lost 6 bases and 5 bases, in that order; junction bases with no gene match: 9. In nucleotides, the CDR3 is TGTGCCAGCAGACCTAAGCGGGGGGAAGGAGATACGCAGTATTTT. Encoded protein: CASRPKRGEGDTQYF. Using reference TRBV2 and TRBJ2-3 for the parts outside the CDR3, the full variable domain is EPEVTQTPSHQVTQMGQEVILRCVPISNHLYFYWYRQILGQKVEFLVSFYNNEISEKSEIFDDQFSVERPDGSNFTLKIRSTKLEDSAMYFCASRPKRGEGDTQYFGPGTRLTVL.

The rearrangement links TRBV5-1 to TRBJ1-2; TRBD1 is a possible D gene (6 bases). The CDR3 sequence is 16 residues long. The germline V gene has CDR1 SGHRS and CDR2 YFSETQ. Between the trimmed V and J ends, which lost 4 bases and 8 bases, there was a span of 24 bases. For the CDR3, the DNA is TGCGCCAGCAGCATGGCGGGGGGGGCGCTTACGCGCGGCTACACCTTC. As protein: CASSMAGGALTRGYTF.

The genes are TRBV5-1 and TRBJ1-6; possible D gene TRBD1, 6 bases. CDR1 is SGHRS and CDR2 is YFSETQ in the germline V gene. The CDR3 runs to 17 residues. Trimming pared 1 base from V and 7 bases from J, leaving 18 bases between. CDR3 sequence reads: CASSLNRGRGPNSPLHF. The CDR3 bases are TGCGCCAGCAGCTTGAATAGGGGCAGGGGCCCAAATTCACCCCTCCACTTT. The variable domain in full, completed from reference TRBV5-1 and TRBJ1-6, reads KAGVTQTPRYLIKTRGQQVTLSCSPISGHRSVSWYQQTPGQGLQFLFEYFSETQRNKGNFPGRFSGRQFSNSRSEMNVSTLELGDSALYLCASSLNRGRGPNSPLHFGNGTRLTVT.

V gene TRBV19 combines with J gene TRBJ1-1; a weak D match, TRBD1 (5 bases). Germline CDR1 reads LNHDA; CDR2 reads SQIVND (reference sequence). This CDR3 comprises 16 residues. Between the trimmed V and J ends, which lost 2 bases and 0 bases, there was a span of 13 bases. CDR3 sequence (DNA): TGTGCCAGTAGTATACCGACAGACGCGATGAACACTGAAGCTTTCTTT. Its translation is CASSIPTDAMNTEAFF.